A single sample is the source of the 27 T cell receptor beta chains below, sequenced in a study of shared clonotypes between healthy human individuals. Sequencing used immunoSEQ multiplex PCR; TCRdb keeps in-frame clones, though not all of them. In the table there are roughly 2,300,000 clones, 92% of which are singletons. Sequencing used naive CD4+ T cells from PBMCs. Subset here: CD45RA+ positively selected. The receptors derive from a man younger than 35 in good health. Some clones in this sample may be carry-over from other donors' samples.

The chain couples TRBV19 to TRBJ1-5; TRBD1 matches 9 bases. The CDR3 totals 17 residues. V shed 1 base and J 7 bases; nucleotides not matched to a gene: 11. CDR1 is LNHDA, CDR2 SQIVND, per germline (reference sequence). CDR3 DNA: TGTGCCAGTAGTATAGGCACCGGGACAGGGATCGCGCAGCCCCAGCATTTT. Its translation is CASSIGTGTGIAQPQHF.

The chain is built from TRBV14 and TRBJ2-2; D might be TRBD1 or TRBD2, each matching 5 bases. Germline assignment: CDR1 SGHDN and CDR2 FVKESK. There are 15 residues in the CDR3. V was shortened by 0 bases and J by 4 bases, with 9 bases between the two germline ends. The CDR3 DNA sequence: TGTGCCAGCAGCCAAGACCAGGGACGCACCGGGGAGCTGTTTTTT. Its protein is CASSQDQGRTGELFF.

The chain couples TRBV6-6 to TRBJ2-7, with D unclear. The CDR3 is 13 residues long. Trimming removed 0 bases from V and 5 bases from J, with 8 bases in between. In germline, CDR1 is MNHNY, CDR2 SVGAGI (reference sequence). The CDR3 sequence is CASSYSREDEQYF. CDR3 coding DNA: TGTGCCAGCAGTTACTCGAGAGAGGACGAGCAGTACTTC.

CDR3 DNA sequence: TGTGCCAGCAGTGAATTTCCCGGAGAGACCCAGTACTTC. Protein sequence: CASSEFPGETQYF. The chain couples TRBV6-4 to TRBJ2-5, with D hard to call. The V and J ends lost 3 bases and 4 bases respectively, with 9 bases between them. Per the germline V gene, CDR1 is MRHNA and CDR2 is SNTAGT. This CDR3 comprises 13 residues.

The V gene is TRBV4-3, the J gene TRBJ2-1; the match to TRBD2 covers 8 bases. The CDR3 runs 17 residues. Trimming at V came to 0 bases and at J to 10 bases, leaving 14 bases not matched to a gene. Looked up from germline, CDR1 is LGHNA and CDR2 is YSLEER. The CDR3 spells CASSQDLGGRIAGEQFF. CDR3 nucleotide sequence: TGCGCCAGCAGCCAAGATCTTGGGGGCAGAATAGCGGGAGAGCAGTTCTTC.

V gene TRBV5-4 combines with J gene TRBJ2-1, with D hard to call. Germline V gene sequence: CDR1 SGHNT, CDR2 YYREEE (reference sequence). The CDR3 sequence is 14 residues long. V gave up 0 bases and J gave up 8 bases, with 12 bases separating them. CDR3 amino acids: CASSLVGRMDEQFF. The CDR3 DNA is TGTGCCAGCAGCTTGGTTGGTAGGATGGATGAGCAGTTCTTC.

This clone came up once. The chain's CDR3 is CASSSVPGLAGGGEQFF. CDR3 in DNA: TGTGCCAGCAGCTCAGTCCCGGGACTAGCGGGAGGGGGAGAGCAGTTCTTC. The chain is built from TRBV7-6 and TRBJ2-1; TRBD2 matches at 16 bases. The V and J ends lost 4 bases and 10 bases, in that order; junction bases with no gene match: 10. This CDR3 spans 17 amino acids. Germline lookup yields CDR1 SGHVS and CDR2 FNYEAQ.

The V and J genes are TRBV4-1 and TRBJ2-7; 8 bases agree with TRBD1. Germline V gives CDR1 MGHRA, CDR2 YSYEKL. This CDR3 has 15 residues. The ends lost 3 bases at V and 0 bases at J; junction bases unmatched: 4. DNA of the CDR3: TGCGCCAGCAGCCAGGCCGACAGGGGCTCCTACGAGCAGTACTTC. Translation gives CASSQADRGSYEQYF.

The rearrangement links TRBV7-9 to TRBJ2-1, with TRBD1 matching 7 bases. CDR3 length equals 18 residues. Germline V gives CDR1 SEHNR, CDR2 FQNEAQ (reference sequence). J lost 4 bases, V lost 1 base, and 13 bases had no gene match. This chain's CDR3 is CASSLGGYRDSSYNEQFF. The CDR3 nucleotides are TGTGCCAGCAGCTTAGGAGGGTACCGGGACAGCAGTTACAATGAGCAGTTCTTC.

The chain couples TRBV30 to TRBJ1-2, with D possibly matching TRBD1 (6 bases). V was cut by 4 bases and J by 2 bases, with 29 bases left in between. CDR1 is GTSNPN, CDR2 SVGIG, per germline (reference sequence). The CDR3 spans 19 residues. CDR3 nucleotide sequence: TGTGCCTGGAATAAGGGACCCGGTCAGGGGAGTGCGGTAAACTATGGCTACACCTTC. It codes for CAWNKGPGQGSAVNYGYTF. The whole variable domain, remainder taken from reference TRBV30 and TRBJ1-2, is SQTIHQWPATLVQPVGSPLSLECTVEGTSNPNLYWYRQAAGRGLQLLFYSVGIGQISSEVPQNLSASRPQDRQFILSSKKLLLSDSGFYLCAWNKGPGQGSAVNYGYTFGSGTRLTVV.

This rearrangement joins TRBV28 to TRBJ1-1; TRBD1 matches 7 bases. The CDR3 has 13 residues. The V gene end was trimmed by 1 base and the J gene end by 11 bases; junction bases not matched to a gene: 7. CDR1 and CDR2 from the germline V gene are MDHEN and SYDVKM. Written as DNA, the CDR3 is TGTGCCAGCAGTTTATCGGACAGGAGGTTGGCTTTCTTT. Its protein product is CASSLSDRRLAFF.

This clone was seen a single time. V gene TRBV28 combines with J gene TRBJ2-2, with 7 bases lining up with TRBD2. CDR1 is MDHEN, CDR2 SYDVKM, per germline. The CDR3 is 13 amino acids. V shed 7 bases, J shed 5 bases, and the junction held 4 bases outside the gene matches. CDR3 in amino acids: CASTLGGTGELFF. Here the CDR3 DNA reads TGTGCCAGCACCCTGGGGGGGACCGGGGAGCTGTTTTTT.

This clone appeared once. This chain uses TRBV29-1 with TRBJ2-7; D is perhaps TRBD1 (7 bases). This CDR3 contains 13 residues. Germline CDR1 is SQVTM and CDR2 is ANQGSEA. Trimming took 6 bases from V and 3 from J, leaving 15 bases between them. CDR3 protein: CSVGPGGLYEQYF. The CDR3 nucleotides read TGCAGCGTCGGACCAGGGGGACTCTACGAGCAGTACTTC.

V and J are TRBV6-6 and TRBJ2-1, with D possibly matching TRBD2 (5 bases). The V end lost 11 bases, the J end lost 9 bases, and 20 bases lay between the germline ends. Germline CDR1 reads MNHNY; CDR2 reads SVGAGI (reference sequence). CDR3 size: 13 residues. The CDR3 reads CAGAMWLAGEQFF. The CDR3 DNA sequence: TGTGCCGGAGCGATGTGGCTAGCTGGTGAGCAGTTCTTC.

The chain carries TRBV28 and TRBJ1-1; TRBD1 aligns across 10 bases. The J segment lost 5 bases and the V segment lost 4 bases, leaving 7 bases of the junction unmatched. The germline V gene encodes CDR1 MDHEN and CDR2 SYDVKM. The CDR3 runs 15 residues. CDR3 DNA sequence: TGTGCCAGCAGTTGGGGGGACAGGGGACGGACTGAAGCTTTCTTT. Translation gives CASSWGDRGRTEAFF.

The chain employs TRBV14 and TRBJ2-2; D perhaps matches TRBD1 (6 bases). Germline V gene lookup returns CDR1 SGHDN and CDR2 FVKESK. Trimming shortened V by 5 bases and J by 3 bases, and 16 bases separated the two germline ends. CDR3 length: 16 residues. As DNA, the CDR3 is TGTGCCAGCAGCTCCTTGGCAGGGGCGGACACCGGGGAGCTGTTTTTT. This gives the protein CASSSLAGADTGELFF. Full variable domain (outside the CDR3, taken from reference TRBV14 and TRBJ2-2): EAGVTQFPSHSVIEKGQTVTLRCDPISGHDNLYWYRRVMGKEIKFLLHFVKESKQDESGMPNNRFLAERTGGTYSTLKVQPAELEDSGVYFCASSSLAGADTGELFFGEGSRLTVL.

V usage is TRBV18 and J usage is TRBJ2-7; 11 positions agree with TRBD2. CDR1 and CDR2 (germline): KGHSH, LQKENI. Germline trimming cut 3 bases from V and 6 bases from J; bases unmatched to any gene: 7. The CDR3 loop spans 15 amino acids. CDR3 amino acids: CASSPVGLAEGEQYF. For the CDR3, the DNA is TGTGCCAGCTCACCGGTGGGACTAGCGGAGGGCGAGCAGTACTTC.

This clone was detected only a few times. V is TRBV9 and J is TRBJ1-3; D is uncertain. V was clipped by 2 bases and J by 4 bases, with 7 bases between them. The CDR3 loop spans 13 amino acids. Germline CDR1 is SGDLS and CDR2 is YYNGEE. CDR3 sequence (DNA): TGTGCCAGCAGCGTTTCGCACGGAAACACCATATATTTT. It specifies CASSVSHGNTIYF.

CDR3 bases: TGTGCCAGCAGTGAATCCGGGGTTACAGGGAAGTTCTTC. Its protein product is CASSESGVTGKFF. The chain has TRBV25-1 and TRBJ2-1; weak D call: TRBD1 (6 bases). Germline loops: CDR1 MGHDK, CDR2 SYGVNS. The V end was cut by 1 base, the J end by 14 bases, with 15 bases between. This CDR3 has 13 amino acids.

The rearrangement uses TRBV5-1 and TRBJ2-1; TRBD2 aligns across 13 bases. Germline CDR1 is SGHRS and CDR2 is YFSETQ. The CDR3 is made up of 15 amino acids. Losses at the gene ends were 5 bases for V and 8 bases for J; bases not matched to a gene: 7. This chain's CDR3 is CASSRTSGSRDEQFF. CDR3 nucleotides: TGCGCCAGCAGTCGGACTAGCGGGAGTAGGGATGAGCAGTTCTTC.

Notes on this clone: This same CDR3 is encoded by further DNA sequences in the sample. The chain recombines TRBV28 with TRBJ2-3; D unresolved. This CDR3 has 11 residues. Germline V lookup: CDR1 MDHEN, CDR2 SYDVKM. Deletions cut 5 bases from V and 6 bases from J, with 6 bases between. CDR3 region: CASSSVDTQYF. For the CDR3, the DNA is TGTGCCAGCAGTAGCGTTGATACGCAGTATTTT.

This chain connects TRBV7-3 to TRBJ2-1; 7 bases align to TRBD1. This CDR3 contains 16 residues. J lost 1 base, V lost 4 bases, and 7 bases had no gene match. Germline CDR1 is SGHTA and CDR2 is FQGTGA. Here the CDR3 reads CASSSHSGQSYNEQFF. CDR3 sequence (DNA): TGTGCCAGCAGCTCGCATTCGGGACAGTCCTACAATGAGCAGTTCTTC.

Concerning this clone itself: Distinct nucleotide sequences in the sample also encode this CDR3. The chain has TRBV7-6 and TRBJ1-5; no reliable D call. V dropped 2 bases and J dropped 6 bases, with 5 bases sitting between them. This CDR3 has 12 residues. Germline V lookup: CDR1 SGHVS, CDR2 FNYEAQ. The CDR3 region has the DNA TGTGCCAGCAGCTTAAATGGTCAGCCCCAGCATTTT. Its protein product is CASSLNGQPQHF.

The rearrangement uses TRBV5-4 and TRBJ2-1; tentatively, D is TRBD2 (6 bases). This CDR3 has 15 residues. The germline CDR1 and CDR2 sequences are SGHNT and YYREEE (reference sequence). V gave up 3 bases and J gave up 3 bases, with 13 bases separating them. The CDR3 region is CASSSSGGNYNEQFF. CDR3 sequence (DNA): TGTGCCAGCAGCTCGAGCGGAGGGAACTACAATGAGCAGTTCTTC.

This clone was found once. The genes are TRBV4-2 and TRBJ2-7; TRBD2 aligns across 8 bases. The CDR3 is made up of 18 amino acids. The V gene end was trimmed by 1 base and the J gene end by 5 bases; junction bases not matched to a gene: 16. Germline lookup yields CDR1 LGHNA and CDR2 YNFKEQ. DNA for the CDR3: TGTGCCAGCAGCCAAGGCGGGCAACCCGGGACTAGGCCCCACGAGCAGTACTTC. This sequence encodes CASSQGGQPGTRPHEQYF.

The chain uses TRBV27 and TRBJ2-2; 7 bases are shared with TRBD1. Germline CDR1 reads MNHEY; CDR2 reads SMNVEV (reference sequence). The trim removed 2 bases at V and 3 bases at J, leaving 6 bases unmatched. The length of the CDR3 is 16 residues. The DNA of the CDR3 is TGTGCCAGCAGTTTAAAGGGGGCGCGGTACACCGGGGAGCTGTTTTTT. It is translated as CASSLKGARYTGELFF.

In the case of this clone: The same CDR3 arises from other DNA sequences in this sample as well. The gene calls are TRBV5-4 and TRBJ2-7; D may be TRBD1 or TRBD2 (5 bases each). Germline CDR1 is SGHNT and CDR2 is YYREEE (reference sequence). The CDR3 spans 15 residues. Trimming took 1 base from V and 3 from J, leaving 14 bases between them. CDR3 amino acids: CASSLSGTASYEQYF. DNA for the CDR3: TGTGCCAGCAGCTTGTCTGGGACGGCAAGCTACGAGCAGTACTTC.